This T cell receptor beta chain was retrieved from a study of molecular identifiers for immune sequencing clone quantification. On this clonotype: The antigen is undetermined.

Study conclusions and caveats: More than 97% of effector molecules, versus under 1% of naive-cell molecules, belonged to clones above 20 RNA copies.

The V end lost 4 bases, the J end lost 7 bases, and 10 bases lay between the germline ends. CDR3 length: 12 amino acids. Germline V gives CDR1 SEHNR, CDR2 FQNEAQ (reference sequence). MiXCR, run by TCRdb on the PCR reads, gives a single entry per CDR3 protein. Here the sample spans approximately 680,000 distinct CDR3 sequences, roughly 25% being singletons. Sorted naive CD8 T cells, about 17,000 to 1,000,000, were sequenced from 10%, 30% or 50% RNA. Source material: naive CD8+ T cells from blood, with Jurkat cell RNA spiked in. Noted subset: FACS-sorted CD8+CD4-CCR7+CD45RA+ naive T cells. The genes are TRBV7-9 and TRBJ1-1; D ambiguous. The receptor comes from a human donor in good health. Some libraries in this study had Jurkat cell RNA spiked in. CDR3 DNA: TGTGCCAGCAGCTCCTCAAAGAATGAAGCTTTCTTT. It encodes CASSSSKNEAFF.